These 9 T cell receptor beta chains were all obtained from the same sample, sequenced in a study of blood T cell repertoires in COVID-19. Generated by immunoSEQ multiplex PCR, the TCRdb table keeps only in-frame clones and is missing some. This table holds 80,000 to 90,000 clones, over 80% found once. Material: peripheral blood. These TCRs come from a woman aged 70-85 years with acute or convalescent COVID-19.

A few counts support this clone. The gene calls are TRBV2 and TRBJ1-6; tentatively, D is TRBD1 (5 bases). With 9 bases removed from V and 0 bases from J, the gap between germline ends came to 15 bases. The CDR3 extends over 16 amino acids. The germline V gene has CDR1 SNHLY and CDR2 FYNNEI. The CDR3 nucleotides are TGTGCCAGTCTACCGGGACTTAGCTCCTATAATTCACCCCTCCACTTT. Translating gives CASLPGLSSYNSPLHF.

V usage is TRBV24-1 and J usage is TRBJ2-1, with D unclear. The CDR3 spans 13 residues. CDR1 is KGHDR and CDR2 is SFDVKD in the germline V gene. The V end was cut by 2 bases, the J end by 12 bases, with 13 bases between. CDR3 nucleotide sequence: TGTGCCACCAGTGATTATTGGCCGGAGTGGCAGTTCTTC. As protein: CATSDYWPEWQFF.

The J gene is TRBJ1-1, the V gene TRBV5-1; 7 bases are shared with TRBD1. There are 15 residues in the CDR3. Germline CDR1 SGHRS, CDR2 YFSETQ. Trimming removed 1 base from V and 0 bases from J; junction bases left unmatched: 3. The CDR3 nucleotides read TGCGCCAGCAGCTTGTCGACAGGGATGAACACTGAAGCTTTCTTT. As protein: CASSLSTGMNTEAFF.

This clone was picked up a small number of times. The gene calls are TRBV14 and TRBJ2-1; no definite D call. CDR3 length: 16 residues. From germline, CDR1 is SGHDN and CDR2 FVKESK. V lost 1 base and J 0 bases, leaving 10 bases between the germline ends. In DNA, the CDR3 is TGTGCCAGCAGCCAAGGAGGATTTAGCTCCTACAATGAGCAGTTCTTC. It specifies CASSQGGFSSYNEQFF.

J is TRBJ1-3 and V is TRBV19, with 7 bases that match TRBD1. Germline V gene data show CDR1 as LNHDA and CDR2 as SQIVND (reference sequence). CDR3 length: 16 amino acids. V shed 10 bases, J shed 4 bases, and the junction held 16 bases outside the gene matches. In DNA, the CDR3 is TGTGCCACCCAAGGGGGCTTGAGAGTGGAAGGAAACACCATATATTTT. Protein product: CATQGGLRVEGNTIYF. Combining the CDR3 with reference TRBV19 and TRBJ1-3 gives the whole variable domain DGGITQSPKYLFRKEGQNVTLSCEQNLNHDAMYWYRQDPGQGLRLIYYSQIVNDFQKGDIAEGYSVSREKKESFPLTVTSAQKNPTAFYLCATQGGLRVEGNTIYFGEGSWLTVV.

The V and J genes are TRBV5-5 and TRBJ1-1, with D maybe TRBD1 (5 bases). V was cut by 0 bases and J by 5 bases, with 8 bases left in between. Looked up from germline, CDR1 is SGHKS and CDR2 is YYEKEE (reference sequence). The CDR3 is 13 amino acids. In nucleotides, the CDR3 is TGTGCCAGCAGCTTGGGGACAAATACTGAAGCTTTCTTT. This sequence encodes CASSLGTNTEAFF. Using reference TRBV5-5 and TRBJ1-1 for the parts outside the CDR3, the full variable domain is DAGVTQSPTHLIKTRGQQVTLRCSPISGHKSVSWYQQVLGQGPQFIFQYYEKEERGRGNFPDRFSARQFPNYSSELNVNALLLGDSALYLCASSLGTNTEAFFGQGTRLTVV.

This clone is a singleton in its sample. The chain combines TRBV30 with TRBJ2-7; 7 bases map to TRBD1. CDR3 length: 14 amino acids. Germline V CDR1 and CDR2: GTSNPN, SVGIG (reference sequence). The ends lost 3 bases at V and 4 bases at J; junction bases unmatched: 9. CDR3 nucleotides: TGTGCCTGGAGCCGACTCGCAGGGGGTTACGAGCAGTACTTC. Its protein product is CAWSRLAGGYEQYF.

The chain has TRBV19 and TRBJ1-3; D call uncertain. V shed 0 bases and J shed 0 bases, with 6 bases lying between them. Germline V gene lookup returns CDR1 LNHDA and CDR2 SQIVND (reference sequence). The CDR3 contains 15 residues. The CDR3: CASSIESSSGNTIYF. CDR3 coding DNA: TGTGCCAGTAGTATAGAGTCGAGCTCTGGAAACACCATATATTTT. The full variable domain, completed using reference TRBV19 and TRBJ1-3, is DGGITQSPKYLFRKEGQNVTLSCEQNLNHDAMYWYRQDPGQGLRLIYYSQIVNDFQKGDIAEGYSVSREKKESFPLTVTSAQKNPTAFYLCASSIESSSGNTIYFGEGSWLTVV.

The V gene is TRBV7-9, the J gene TRBJ1-2; tentatively, D is TRBD1 (6 bases). The CDR3 loop spans 13 amino acids. V shed 3 bases and J shed 6 bases, with 11 bases lying between them. Germline loops: CDR1 SEHNR, CDR2 FQNEAQ (reference sequence). CDR3: CASSFRYRDGYTF. The CDR3 DNA reads as TGTGCCAGCAGCTTCCGGTACAGGGATGGCTACACCTTC.